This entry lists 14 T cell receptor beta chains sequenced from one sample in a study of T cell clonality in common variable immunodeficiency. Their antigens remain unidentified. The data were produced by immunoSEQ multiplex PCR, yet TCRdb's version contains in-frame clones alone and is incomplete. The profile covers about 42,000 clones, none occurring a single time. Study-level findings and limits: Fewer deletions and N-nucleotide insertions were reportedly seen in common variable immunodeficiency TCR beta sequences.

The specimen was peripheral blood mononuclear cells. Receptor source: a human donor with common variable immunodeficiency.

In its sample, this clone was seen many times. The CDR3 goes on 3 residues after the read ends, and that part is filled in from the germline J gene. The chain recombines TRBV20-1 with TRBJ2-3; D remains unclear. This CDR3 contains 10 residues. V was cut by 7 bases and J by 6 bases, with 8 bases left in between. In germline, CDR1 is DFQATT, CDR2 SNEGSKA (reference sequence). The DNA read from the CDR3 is TGCAGTGTTCAATTGGATACG. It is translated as CSVQLDT. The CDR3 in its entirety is CSVQLDTQYF.

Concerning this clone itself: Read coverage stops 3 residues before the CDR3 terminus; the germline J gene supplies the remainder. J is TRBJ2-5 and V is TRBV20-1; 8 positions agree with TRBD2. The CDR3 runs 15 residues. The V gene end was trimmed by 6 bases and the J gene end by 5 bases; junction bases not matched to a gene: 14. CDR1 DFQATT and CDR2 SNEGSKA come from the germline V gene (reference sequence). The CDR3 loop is CSAEAPGLGDETQYF. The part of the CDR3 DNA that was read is TGCAGTGCCGAAGCTCCGGGACTAGGGGATGAGACC.

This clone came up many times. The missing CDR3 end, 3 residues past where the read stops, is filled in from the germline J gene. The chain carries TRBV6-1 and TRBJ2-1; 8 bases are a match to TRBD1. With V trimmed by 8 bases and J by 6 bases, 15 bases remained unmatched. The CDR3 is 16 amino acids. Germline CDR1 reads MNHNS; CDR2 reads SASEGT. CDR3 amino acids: CASCGGRTGSCNEQFF. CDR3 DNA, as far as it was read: TGTGCCAGCTGTGGTGGGCGGACAGGGTCTTGCAATGAG.

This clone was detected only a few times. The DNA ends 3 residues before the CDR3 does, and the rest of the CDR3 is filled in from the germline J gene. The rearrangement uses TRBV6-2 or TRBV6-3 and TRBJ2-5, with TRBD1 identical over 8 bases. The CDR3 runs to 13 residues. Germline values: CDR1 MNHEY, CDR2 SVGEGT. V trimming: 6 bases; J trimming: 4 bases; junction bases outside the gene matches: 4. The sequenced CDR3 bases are TGTGCCAGCAGACGACAGGGGAGAGAGACC. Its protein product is CASRRQGRET. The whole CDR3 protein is CASRRQGRETQYF.

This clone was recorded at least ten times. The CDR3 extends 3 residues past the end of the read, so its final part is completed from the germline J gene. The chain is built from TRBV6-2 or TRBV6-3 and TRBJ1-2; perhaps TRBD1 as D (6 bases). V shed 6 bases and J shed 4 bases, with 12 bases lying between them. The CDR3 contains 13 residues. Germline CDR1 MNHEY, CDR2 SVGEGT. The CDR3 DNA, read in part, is TGTGCCAGCAGACCCGGGACAACCTATGGC. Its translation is CASRPGTTYG. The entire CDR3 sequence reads CASRPGTTYGYTF.

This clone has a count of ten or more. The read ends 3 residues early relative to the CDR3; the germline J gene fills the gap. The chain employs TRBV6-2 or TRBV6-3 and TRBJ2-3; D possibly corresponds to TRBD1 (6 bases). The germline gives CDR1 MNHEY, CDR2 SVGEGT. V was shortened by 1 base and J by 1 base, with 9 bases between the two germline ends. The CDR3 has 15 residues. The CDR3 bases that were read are TGTGCCAGCAGTTACTGGGGGCAAGGCACAGATACG. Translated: CASSYWGQGTDT. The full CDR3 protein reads CASSYWGQGTDTQYF.

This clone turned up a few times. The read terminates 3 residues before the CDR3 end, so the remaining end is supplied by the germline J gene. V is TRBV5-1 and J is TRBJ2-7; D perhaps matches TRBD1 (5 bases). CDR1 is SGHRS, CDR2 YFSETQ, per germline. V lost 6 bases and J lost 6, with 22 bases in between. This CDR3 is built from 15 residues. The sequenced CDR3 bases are TGCGCCAGCAACAGGAACGGTATAAGTACAGTCGAG. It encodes CASNRNGISTVE. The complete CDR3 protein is CASNRNGISTVEQYF.

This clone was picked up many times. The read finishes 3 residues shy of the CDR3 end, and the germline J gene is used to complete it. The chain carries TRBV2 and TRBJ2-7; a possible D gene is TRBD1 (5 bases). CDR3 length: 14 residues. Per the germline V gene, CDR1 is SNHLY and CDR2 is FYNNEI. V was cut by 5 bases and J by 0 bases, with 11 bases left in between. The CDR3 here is CASSTPGISYEQYF. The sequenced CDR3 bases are TGTGCCAGCAGTACCCCAGGGATCTCCTACGAG. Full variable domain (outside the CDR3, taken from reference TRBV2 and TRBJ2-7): EPEVTQTPSHQVTQMGQEVILRCVPISNHLYFYWYRQILGQKVEFLVSFYNNEISEKSEIFDDQFSVERPDGSNFTLKIRSTKLEDSAMYFCASSTPGISYEQYFGPGTRLTVT.

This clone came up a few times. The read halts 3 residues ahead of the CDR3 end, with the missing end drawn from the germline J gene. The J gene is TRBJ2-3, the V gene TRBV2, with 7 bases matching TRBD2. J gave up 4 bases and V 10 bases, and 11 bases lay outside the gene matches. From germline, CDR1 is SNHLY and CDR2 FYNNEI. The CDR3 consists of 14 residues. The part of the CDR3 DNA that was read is TGTGCCATCCTACTAGCGTCCCCCCCAGATACG. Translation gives CAILLASPPDT. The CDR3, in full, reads CAILLASPPDTQYF.

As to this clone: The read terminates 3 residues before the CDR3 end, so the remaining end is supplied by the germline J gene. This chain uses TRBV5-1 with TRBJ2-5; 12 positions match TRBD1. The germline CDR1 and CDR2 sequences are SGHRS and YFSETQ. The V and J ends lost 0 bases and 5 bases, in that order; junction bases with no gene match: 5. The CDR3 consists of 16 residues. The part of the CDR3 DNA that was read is TGCGCCAGCAGCTTGGTGGGGACAGGGGGCAGTGAGACC. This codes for CASSLVGTGGSET. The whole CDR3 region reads CASSLVGTGGSETQYF.

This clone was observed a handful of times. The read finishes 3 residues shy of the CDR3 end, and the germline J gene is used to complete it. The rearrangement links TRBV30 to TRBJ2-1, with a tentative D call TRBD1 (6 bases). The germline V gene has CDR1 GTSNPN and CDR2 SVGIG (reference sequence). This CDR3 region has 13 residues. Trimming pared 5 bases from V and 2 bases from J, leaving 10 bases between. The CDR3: CAWAGETYNEQFF. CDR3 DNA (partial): TGTGCCTGGGCAGGGGAGACCTACAATGAG.

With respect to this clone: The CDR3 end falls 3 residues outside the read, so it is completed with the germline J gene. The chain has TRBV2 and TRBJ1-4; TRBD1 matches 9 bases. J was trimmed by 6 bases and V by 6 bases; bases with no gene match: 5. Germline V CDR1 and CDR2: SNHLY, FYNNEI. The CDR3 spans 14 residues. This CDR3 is CASRYRGLDEKLFF. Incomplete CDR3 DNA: TGTGCCAGCAGATACAGGGGGCTGGATGAAAAA.

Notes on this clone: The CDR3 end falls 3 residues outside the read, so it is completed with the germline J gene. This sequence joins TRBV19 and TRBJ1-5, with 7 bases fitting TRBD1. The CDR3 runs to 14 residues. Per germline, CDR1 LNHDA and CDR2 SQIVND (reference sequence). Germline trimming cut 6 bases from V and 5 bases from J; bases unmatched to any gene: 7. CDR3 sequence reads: CASRKQGWDQPQHF. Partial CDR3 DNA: TGTGCCAGTAGAAAACAGGGGTGGGATCAGCCC.

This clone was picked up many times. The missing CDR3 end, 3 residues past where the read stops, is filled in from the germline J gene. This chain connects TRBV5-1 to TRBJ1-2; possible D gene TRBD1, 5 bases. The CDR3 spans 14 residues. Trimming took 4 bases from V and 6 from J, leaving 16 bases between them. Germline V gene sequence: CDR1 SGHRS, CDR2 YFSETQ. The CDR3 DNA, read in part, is TGCGCCAGCAGCAGAAGGGGTCTGGAGGATGGC. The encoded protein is CASSRRGLEDG. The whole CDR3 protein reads CASSRRGLEDGYTF.